The clone carrying this T cell receptor beta chain has more than one count but fewer than ten. The entry originates in a study of human T cells and chemical hapten exposure. In the study overall: Patch tests delivered 0.01% DPC to the upper back and were evaluated at 6 days.

Regarding time point: patch test 1, 2 weeks after DPC sensitization. As for treatment: therapeutic diphenylcyclopropenone sensitization with weekly scalp DPC. Venepuncture was done earlier than the placement of each patch test. Sample donors consisted of patients with alopecia, aged 18 to 70 years, who were suitable for DPC. TCRdb passed the RACE reads through MiXCR, listing each CDR3 protein once. The table records about 110,000 distinct CDR3 sequences, approximately 10% of them present only once. This CDR3 has 16 amino acids. CDR1 LGHNA and CDR2 YSLEER come from the germline V gene. V dropped 4 bases and J dropped 2 bases, with 17 bases sitting between them.

The sequences come from whole blood, collected in connection with sensitization to the hapten diphenylcyclopropenone (DPC). This receptor was identified in a woman between 40 and 50 years old with alopecia areata. Some clones in this sample may be carry-over from other donors' samples. The chain joins TRBV4-3 to TRBJ1-1; perhaps TRBD1 as D (6 bases). DNA for the CDR3: TGCGCCAGCAGCCTAATTCTCGGACAGCTAAACACTGAAGCTTTCTTT. Amino acids: CASSLILGQLNTEAFF.